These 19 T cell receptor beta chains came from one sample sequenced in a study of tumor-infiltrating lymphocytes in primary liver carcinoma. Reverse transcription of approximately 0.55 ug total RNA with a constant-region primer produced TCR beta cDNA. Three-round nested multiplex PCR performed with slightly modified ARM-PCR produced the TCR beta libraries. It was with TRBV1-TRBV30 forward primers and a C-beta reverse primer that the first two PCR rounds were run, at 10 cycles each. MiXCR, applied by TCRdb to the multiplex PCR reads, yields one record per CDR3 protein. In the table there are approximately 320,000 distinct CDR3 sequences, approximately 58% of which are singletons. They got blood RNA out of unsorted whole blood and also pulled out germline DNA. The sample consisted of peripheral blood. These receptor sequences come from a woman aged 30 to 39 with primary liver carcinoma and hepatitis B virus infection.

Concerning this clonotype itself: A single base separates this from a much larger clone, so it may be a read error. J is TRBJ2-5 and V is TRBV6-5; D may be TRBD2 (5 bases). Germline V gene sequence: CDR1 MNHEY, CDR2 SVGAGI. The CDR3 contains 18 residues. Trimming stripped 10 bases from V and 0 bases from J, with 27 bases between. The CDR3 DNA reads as TGTGCCAACACCTCCCCGGGGTGTTTATCTGAGGACCAAGAGACCCAGTACTTC. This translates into CANTSPGCLSEDQETQYF.

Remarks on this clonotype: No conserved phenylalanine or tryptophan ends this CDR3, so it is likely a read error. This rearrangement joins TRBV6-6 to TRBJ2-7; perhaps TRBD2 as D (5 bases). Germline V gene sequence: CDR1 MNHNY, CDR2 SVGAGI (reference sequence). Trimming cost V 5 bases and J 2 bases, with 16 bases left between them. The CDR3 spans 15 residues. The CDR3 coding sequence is TGTGCCAGCAGTGCACAGCTAGGAGGAACCTACGAGCAGTACTCC. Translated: CASSAQLGGTYEQYS.

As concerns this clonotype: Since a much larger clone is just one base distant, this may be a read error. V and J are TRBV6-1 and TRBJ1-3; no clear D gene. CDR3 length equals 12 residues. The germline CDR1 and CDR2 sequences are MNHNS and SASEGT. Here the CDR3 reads CTSSVTWDTIYF. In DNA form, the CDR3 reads TGTACCAGCAGTGTAACGTGGGACACCATATATTTT.

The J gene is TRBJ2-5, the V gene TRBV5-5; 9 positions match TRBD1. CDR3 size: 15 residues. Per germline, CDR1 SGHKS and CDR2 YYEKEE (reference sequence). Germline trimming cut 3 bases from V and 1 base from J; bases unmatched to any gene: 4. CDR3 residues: CASSYRGPIQETQYF. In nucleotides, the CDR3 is TGTGCCAGCAGCTACAGGGGGCCTATCCAAGAGACCCAGTACTTC.

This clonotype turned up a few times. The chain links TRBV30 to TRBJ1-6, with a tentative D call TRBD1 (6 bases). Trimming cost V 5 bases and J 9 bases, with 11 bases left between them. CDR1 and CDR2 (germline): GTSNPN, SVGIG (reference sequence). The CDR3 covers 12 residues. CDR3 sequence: CAWGRGASPLHF. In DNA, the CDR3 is TGTGCCTGGGGCAGGGGAGCTTCACCCCTCCACTTT. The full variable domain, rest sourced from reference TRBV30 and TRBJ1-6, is SQTIHQWPATLVQPVGSPLSLECTVEGTSNPNLYWYRQAAGRGLQLLFYSVGIGQISSEVPQNLSASRPQDRQFILSSKKLLLSDSGFYLCAWGRGASPLHFGNGTRLTVT.

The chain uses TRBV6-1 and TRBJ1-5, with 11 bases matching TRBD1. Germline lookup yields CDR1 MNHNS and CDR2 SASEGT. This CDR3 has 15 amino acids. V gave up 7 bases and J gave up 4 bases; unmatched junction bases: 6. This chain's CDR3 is CASIWTGGTNQPQHF. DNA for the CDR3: TGTGCCAGCATTTGGACAGGGGGCACGAATCAGCCCCAGCATTTT.

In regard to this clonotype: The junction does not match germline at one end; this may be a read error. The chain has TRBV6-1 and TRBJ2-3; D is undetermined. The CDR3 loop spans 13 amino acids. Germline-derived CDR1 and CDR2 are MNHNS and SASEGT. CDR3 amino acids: CARSGTWGDTQYF. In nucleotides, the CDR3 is TGTGCCAGGAGTGGTACTTGGGGAGATACGCAGTATTTT.

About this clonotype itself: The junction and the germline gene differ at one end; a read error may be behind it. The CDR3 region is CASRQRGYEKVVF. CDR3 sequence (DNA): TGTGCCAGCAGACAAAGGGGTTATGAAAAAGTGGTTTTT. The chain carries TRBV6-5 and TRBJ1-4; a weak D match, TRBD1 (5 bases). Germline V gene data show CDR1 as MNHEY and CDR2 as SVGAGI. The CDR3 runs 13 residues.

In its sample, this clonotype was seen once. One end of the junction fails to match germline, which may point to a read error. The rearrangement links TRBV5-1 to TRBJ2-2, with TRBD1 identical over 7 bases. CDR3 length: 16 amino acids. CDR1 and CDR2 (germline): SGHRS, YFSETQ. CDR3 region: CASSADRAANTVELFF. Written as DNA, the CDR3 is TGCGCCAGCAGCGCTGACAGGGCGGCGAACACCGTGGAGCTGTTTTTT. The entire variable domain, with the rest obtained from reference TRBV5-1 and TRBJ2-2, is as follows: KAGVTQTPRYLIKTRGQQVTLSCSPISGHRSVSWYQQTPGQGLQFLFEYFSETQRNKGNFPGRFSGRQFSNSRSEMNVSTLELGDSALYLCASSADRAANTVELFFGEGSRLTVL.

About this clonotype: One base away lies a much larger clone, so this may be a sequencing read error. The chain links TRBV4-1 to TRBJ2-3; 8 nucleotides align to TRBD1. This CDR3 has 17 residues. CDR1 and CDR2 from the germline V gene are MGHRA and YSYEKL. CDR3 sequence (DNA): TGCGCCAGCAGCCAAGTTACAGGGGGTTCTAGCACAGATACGCGGTATTTT. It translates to CASSQVTGGSSTDTRYF.

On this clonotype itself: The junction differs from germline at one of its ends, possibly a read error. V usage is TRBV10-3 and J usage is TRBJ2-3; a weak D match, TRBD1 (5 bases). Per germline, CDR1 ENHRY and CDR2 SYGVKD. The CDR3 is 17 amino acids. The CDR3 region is CAISDRLGISETDAQYF. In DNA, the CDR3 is TGTGCCATCAGTGATCGGCTGGGTATTTCAGAGACAGATGCGCAGTATTTT.

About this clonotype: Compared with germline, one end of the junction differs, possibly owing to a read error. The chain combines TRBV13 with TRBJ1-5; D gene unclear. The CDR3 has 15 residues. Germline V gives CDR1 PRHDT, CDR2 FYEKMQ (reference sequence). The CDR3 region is CANSLGPGNNQPQHF. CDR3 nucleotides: TGTGCCAACAGCTTAGGGCCGGGGAACAATCAGCCCCAGCATTTT.

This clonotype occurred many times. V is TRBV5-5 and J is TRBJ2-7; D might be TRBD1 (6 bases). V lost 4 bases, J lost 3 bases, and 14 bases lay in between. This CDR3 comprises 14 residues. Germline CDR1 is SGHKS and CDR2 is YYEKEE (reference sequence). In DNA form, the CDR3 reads TGTGCCAGCAGCCCCCAGACAGGAAACTACGAGCAGTACTTC. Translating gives CASSPQTGNYEQYF. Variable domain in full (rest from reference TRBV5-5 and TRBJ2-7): DAGVTQSPTHLIKTRGQQVTLRCSPISGHKSVSWYQQVLGQGPQFIFQYYEKEERGRGNFPDRFSARQFPNYSSELNVNALLLGDSALYLCASSPQTGNYEQYFGPGTRLTVT.

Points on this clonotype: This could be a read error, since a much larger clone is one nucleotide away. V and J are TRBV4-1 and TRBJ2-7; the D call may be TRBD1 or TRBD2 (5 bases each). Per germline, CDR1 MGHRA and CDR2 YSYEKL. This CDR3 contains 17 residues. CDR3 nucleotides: TGCGCCAGCAGCCAAGATCGAGGGGCTCTGGGCGACTACGCGCAGTACTTC. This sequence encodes CASSQDRGALGDYAQYF.

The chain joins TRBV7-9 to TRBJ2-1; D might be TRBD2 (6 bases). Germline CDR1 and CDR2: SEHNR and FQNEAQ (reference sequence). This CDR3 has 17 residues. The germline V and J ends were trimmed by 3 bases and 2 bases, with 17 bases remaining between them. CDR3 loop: CASSLEVGSVPYNEQFF. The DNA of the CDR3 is TGTGCCAGCAGCTTGGAAGTCGGGAGTGTGCCCTACAATGAGCAGTTCTTC.

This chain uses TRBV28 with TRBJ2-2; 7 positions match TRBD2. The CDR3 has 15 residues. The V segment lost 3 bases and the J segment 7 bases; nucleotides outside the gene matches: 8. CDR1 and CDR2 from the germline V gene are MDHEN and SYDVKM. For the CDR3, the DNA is TGTGCCAGCAGTTTTCGCGGGAGAAGAAACGGGGAGCTGTTTTTT. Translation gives CASSFRGRRNGELFF.

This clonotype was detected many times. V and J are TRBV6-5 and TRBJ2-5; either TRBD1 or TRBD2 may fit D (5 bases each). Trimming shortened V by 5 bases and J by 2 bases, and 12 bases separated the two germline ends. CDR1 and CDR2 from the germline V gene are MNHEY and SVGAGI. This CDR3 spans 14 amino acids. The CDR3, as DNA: TGTGCCAGCAGTGTATGGGGGAGTCAAGAGACCCAGTACTTC. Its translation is CASSVWGSQETQYF.

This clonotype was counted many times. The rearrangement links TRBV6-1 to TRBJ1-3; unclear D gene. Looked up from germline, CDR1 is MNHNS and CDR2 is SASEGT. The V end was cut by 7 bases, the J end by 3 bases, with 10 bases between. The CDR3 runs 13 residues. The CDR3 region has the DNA TGTGCCAGCACCTCCTACGGTGGAAACACCATATATTTT. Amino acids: CASTSYGGNTIYF.

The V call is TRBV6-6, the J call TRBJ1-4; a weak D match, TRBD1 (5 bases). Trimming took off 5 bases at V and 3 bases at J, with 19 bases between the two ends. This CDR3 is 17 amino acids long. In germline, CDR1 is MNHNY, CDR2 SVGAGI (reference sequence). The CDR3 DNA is TGTGCCAGCAGTACCGGGATAGGGGATTTGTCTAATGAAAAACTGTTTTTT. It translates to CASSTGIGDLSNEKLFF.